These 32 T cell receptor beta chains came from one sample sequenced in a study of T cell changes during pregnancy in multiple sclerosis (dated by TCRdb to about 2019). The method was the immunoSEQ multiplex PCR assay. Entries here come from immuneACCESS through TCRdb and include only in-frame sequences with V and J called. Some clones fail to appear in such tables; in the studies checked, an unresolved V gene covers under half of the shortfall, and the cause of the remainder is unknown. The sample contains some 60,000 clones, around 93% of them found a single time. Approximately 0.35% of the sample comes from the top ten. The starting material was CD4+ T cells from peripheral blood mononuclear cells, obtained before pregnancy. These TCRs come from a female donor with multiple sclerosis, enrolled in a pregnancy study.

The chain has TRBV7-2 and TRBJ1-1, with a weak D call TRBD1 (6 bases). Deletions cut 0 bases from V and 11 bases from J, with 13 bases between. The CDR3 is 13 amino acids. From germline, CDR1 is SGHTA and CDR2 FQGNSA. CDR3 bases: TGTGCCAGCAGCTTAGCCCAGGGGCTTCGCGCTTTCTTT. The encoded protein is CASSLAQGLRAFF.

This chain connects TRBV19 to TRBJ2-7, with 8 bases lining up with TRBD2. V lost 5 bases and J lost 2; bases outside the gene matches: 8. In germline, CDR1 is LNHDA, CDR2 SQIVND (reference sequence). This CDR3 comprises 15 residues. The CDR3 coding sequence is TGTGCCAGTAGTGCCCGGGGGGGAGGAACCTACGAGCAGTACTTC. Translating gives CASSARGGGTYEQYF. The variable domain in full, completed from reference TRBV19 and TRBJ2-7, reads DGGITQSPKYLFRKEGQNVTLSCEQNLNHDAMYWYRQDPGQGLRLIYYSQIVNDFQKGDIAEGYSVSREKKESFPLTVTSAQKNPTAFYLCASSARGGGTYEQYFGPGTRLTVT.

With regard to this clone: A read error may account for a junction end that differs from germline. The CDR3 DNA reads as TGTGCCAGCAGCCCAGGACAGGGGAGTAGGAGCAGTCAGCCCCAGCATTTT. Protein: CASSPGQGSRSSQPQHF. The chain combines TRBV28 with TRBJ1-5; 9 nucleotides agree with TRBD1. The CDR3 extends over 17 amino acids. Germline-derived CDR1 and CDR2 are MDHEN and SYDVKM.

The chain employs TRBV9 and TRBJ2-5; maybe TRBD1 (6 bases). This CDR3 spans 14 amino acids. Germline assignment: CDR1 SGDLS and CDR2 YYNGEE. V lost 4 bases and J lost 5, with 15 bases in between. The CDR3, as DNA: TGTGCCAGCAGCCCCTCGTACAGGGACGAGACCCAGTACTTC. Its translation: CASSPSYRDETQYF.

The chain has TRBV6-5 and TRBJ1-2; D possibly corresponds to TRBD1 (5 bases). Trimming took 10 bases from V and 3 from J, leaving 18 bases between them. Germline CDR1 is MNHEY and CDR2 is SVGAGI. The CDR3 runs to 14 residues. The CDR3 DNA reads TGTGCCACCTTAAGCAGGGAGGCTTACTATGGCTACACCTTC. Protein: CATLSREAYYGYTF.

V is TRBV11-3 and J is TRBJ2-1, with 9 positions matching TRBD2. The CDR3 runs to 15 residues. J lost 4 bases, V lost 1 base, and 2 bases had no gene match. The V gene's germline CDR1 is SGHNT and CDR2 YENEEA. DNA of the CDR3: TGTGCCAGCAGCTTAGGACTAGCGGAATACAATGAGCAGTTCTTC. Its protein product is CASSLGLAEYNEQFF.

The rearrangement links TRBV7-2 to TRBJ2-7; 9 bases agree with TRBD2. The V and J ends lost 3 bases and 7 bases, in that order; junction bases with no gene match: 7. Germline lookup yields CDR1 SGHTA and CDR2 FQGNSA. CDR3 length: 14 amino acids. CDR3 nucleotides: TGTGCCAGCAGCTTTAGAGCGGGAGGTTCGGAGCAGTACTTC. This translates into CASSFRAGGSEQYF.

This chain connects TRBV7-9 to TRBJ2-2, with 7 positions matching TRBD1. The CDR3 is 15 residues long. Germline CDR1 and CDR2: SEHNR and FQNEAQ (reference sequence). The junction had 10 bases not matched to a gene; V was cut back by 5 bases and J by 7 bases. CDR3 region: CASSQGQRLSGELFF. In DNA, the CDR3 is TGTGCCAGCAGCCAGGGACAGCGGCTGAGCGGGGAGCTGTTTTTT.

The chain employs TRBV6-1 and TRBJ2-7, with 8 bases fitting TRBD1. V shed 5 bases and J 3 bases; nucleotides not matched to a gene: 9. Per the germline V gene, CDR1 is MNHNS and CDR2 is SASEGT. This CDR3 has 15 residues. Here the CDR3 reads CASSPRGTGNYEQYF. CDR3 nucleotide sequence: TGTGCCAGCAGTCCTCGGGGGACAGGAAACTACGAGCAGTACTTC.

This chain joins TRBV10-3 and TRBJ1-1, with D possibly matching TRBD1 (5 bases). Germline loops: CDR1 ENHRY, CDR2 SYGVKD. Trimming took off 2 bases at V and 5 bases at J, with 9 bases between the two ends. This CDR3 contains 13 residues. The CDR3 reads CAISEMGGTEAFF. Written as DNA, the CDR3 is TGTGCCATCAGTGAGATGGGGGGAACTGAAGCTTTCTTT.

This sequence joins TRBV10-3 and TRBJ2-5, with a possible D match to TRBD1 (6 bases). This CDR3 is 14 amino acids long. The V gene's germline CDR1 is ENHRY and CDR2 SYGVKD. V was shortened by 8 bases and J by 2 bases, with 15 bases between the two germline ends. DNA of the CDR3: TGTGCCATCCGGCAGGGGAACACACAAGAGACCCAGTACTTC. This sequence encodes CAIRQGNTQETQYF.

The chain recombines TRBV5-1 with TRBJ1-1; D possibly corresponds to TRBD1 (6 bases). The CDR3 is 14 residues long. V shed 0 bases and J shed 2 bases, with 8 bases lying between them. From germline, CDR1 is SGHRS and CDR2 YFSETQ. Written as DNA, the CDR3 is TGCGCCAGCAGCTTGGGGACAGCCAACACTGAAGCTTTCTTT. Amino acid sequence: CASSLGTANTEAFF.

The chain employs TRBV18 and TRBJ2-3; 7 nucleotides align to TRBD2. The CDR3 contains 17 residues. J gave up 5 bases and V 0 bases, and 11 bases lay outside the gene matches. CDR1 and CDR2 (germline): KGHSH, LQKENI. CDR3 amino acids: CASSPPGGSRVEDTQYF. The CDR3 coding sequence is TGTGCCAGCTCACCACCAGGCGGGAGCCGCGTTGAAGATACGCAGTATTTT.

This rearrangement joins TRBV30 to TRBJ2-7; perhaps TRBD2 as D (6 bases). V lost 5 bases and J 1 base, leaving 9 bases between the germline ends. Germline values: CDR1 GTSNPN, CDR2 SVGIG (reference sequence). This CDR3 region has 12 residues. In DNA form, the CDR3 reads TGTGCCTGGCGGGGGAGGTCCTACGAGCAGTACTTC. Translation: CAWRGRSYEQYF.

This clone appeared a single time. The V and J genes are TRBV30 and TRBJ2-5; 8 nucleotides agree with TRBD2. V lost 2 bases, J lost 5 bases, and 10 bases stayed unmatched. CDR3 length: 15 amino acids. Looked up from germline, CDR1 is GTSNPN and CDR2 is SVGIG (reference sequence). CDR3 sequence reads: CAWSLAGGGPETQYF. CDR3 in DNA: TGTGCCTGGAGTCTAGCGGGCGGGGGCCCGGAGACCCAGTACTTC.

CDR3 region: CASSDSYEQYF. CDR3 sequence (DNA): TGCGCCAGCAGTGACAGCTACGAGCAGTACTTC. The chain combines TRBV5-1 with TRBJ2-7; a weak D match, TRBD1 (5 bases). V shed 5 bases and J shed 3 bases, with 6 bases lying between them. The germline V gene has CDR1 SGHRS and CDR2 YFSETQ. This CDR3 has 11 amino acids.

The chain recombines TRBV19 with TRBJ2-1; 10 bases line up with TRBD1. V gave up 5 bases and J gave up 7 bases; unmatched junction bases: 8. The CDR3 runs to 15 residues. Germline CDR1 and CDR2: LNHDA and SQIVND (reference sequence). CDR3 loop: CASSFTTGGNNEQFF. Written as DNA, the CDR3 is TGTGCCAGTAGTTTCACGACAGGGGGCAATAATGAGCAGTTCTTC.

The chain links TRBV18 to TRBJ1-2; maybe TRBD1 (5 bases). V lost 3 bases, J lost 0 bases, and 14 bases lay in between. The CDR3 is 16 amino acids. The V gene's germline CDR1 is KGHSH and CDR2 LQKENI. CDR3 sequence reads: CASSPMKPDTNYGYTF. The CDR3 DNA reads as TGTGCCAGCTCACCGATGAAACCGGACACTAACTATGGCTACACCTTC. The variable domain in full, with the rest retrieved from reference TRBV18 and TRBJ1-2, is NAGVMQNPRHLVRRRGQEARLRCSPMKGHSHVYWYRQLPEEGLKFMVYLQKENIIDESGMPKERFSAEFPKEGPSILRIQQVVRGDSAAYFCASSPMKPDTNYGYTFGSGTRLTVV.

The chain is built from TRBV11-3 and TRBJ2-2; 8 nucleotides line up with TRBD1. The CDR3 spans 16 residues. Per the germline V gene, CDR1 is SGHNT and CDR2 is YENEEA. Trimming took 5 bases from V and 1 from J; bases not matched to a gene: 6. As DNA, the CDR3 is TGTGCCAGCAGCAATACAGGGGGATTGAACACCGGGGAGCTGTTTTTT. This translates into CASSNTGGLNTGELFF.

The chain employs TRBV15 and TRBJ1-1; 7 bases align to TRBD1. The CDR3 has 12 residues. CDR1 and CDR2 (germline): LNHNV, YYDKDF (reference sequence). V lost 4 bases to trimming and J lost 11 bases; unmatched junction nucleotides: 7. CDR3 residues: CATSMGRGNAFF. The CDR3, as DNA: TGTGCCACCAGCATGGGCAGGGGGAATGCTTTCTTT.

The chain couples TRBV7-2 to TRBJ2-3; 9 bases are shared with TRBD1. This CDR3 spans 14 amino acids. Germline CDR1 is SGHTA and CDR2 is FQGNSA. Trimming took 5 bases from V and 5 from J; bases not matched to a gene: 5. The chain's CDR3 is CASSPGTGIDTQYF. CDR3 coding DNA: TGTGCCAGCAGCCCCGGGACAGGGATAGATACGCAGTATTTT.

This rearrangement joins TRBV7-2 to TRBJ2-7, with D unresolved. The CDR3 covers 13 residues. Trimming left V 4 bases short and J 0 bases short, with 7 bases between. Per germline, CDR1 SGHTA and CDR2 FQGNSA. The DNA for the CDR3 is TGTGCCAGCAGCTCGTTAGACTCCTACGAGCAGTACTTC. Translated: CASSSLDSYEQYF.

The chain has TRBV4-2 and TRBJ2-2, with D tentatively TRBD2 (5 bases). V gave up 0 bases and J gave up 4 bases, with 18 bases separating them. Germline V CDR1 and CDR2: LGHNA, YNFKEQ. The CDR3 length is 18 residues. The CDR3 DNA sequence: TGTGCCAGCAGCCAAGATTTGGTGGGCGGGTTCAGCACCGGGGAGCTGTTTTTT. It codes for CASSQDLVGGFSTGELFF.

V and J are TRBV7-2 and TRBJ2-7, with TRBD2 matching 8 bases. The CDR3 has 15 residues. The germline gives CDR1 SGHTA, CDR2 FQGNSA. Losses at the gene ends were 5 bases for V and 3 bases for J; bases not matched to a gene: 9. The CDR3 loop reads CASSPLAGGGYEQYF. The CDR3 DNA follows: TGTGCCAGCAGCCCCCTAGCCGGGGGGGGCTACGAGCAGTACTTC.

This clone was found once. J is TRBJ1-2 and V is TRBV11-2, with D hard to call. This CDR3 region has 15 residues. Trimming stripped 2 bases from V and 6 bases from J, with 16 bases between. Germline lookup yields CDR1 SGHAT and CDR2 FQNNGV. The CDR3 here is CASSLNGRSSDGYTF. CDR3 bases: TGTGCCAGCAGCTTAAATGGCCGCTCCTCCGATGGCTACACCTTC.

With respect to this clone: The same CDR3 arises from other DNA sequences in this sample as well. The chain couples TRBV6-5 to TRBJ2-7, with 7 bases fitting TRBD1. Germline V gives CDR1 MNHEY, CDR2 SVGAGI. The CDR3 totals 11 residues. J lost 4 bases, V lost 6 bases, and 0 bases had no gene match. CDR3 in amino acids: CASRQGYEQYF. As DNA, the CDR3 is TGTGCCAGCAGACAGGGGTACGAGCAGTACTTC.

The chain links TRBV19 to TRBJ1-5, with D maybe TRBD1 (5 bases). CDR1 and CDR2 from the germline V gene are LNHDA and SQIVND (reference sequence). The V end lost 4 bases, the J end lost 6 bases, and 16 bases lay between the germline ends. The CDR3 runs 15 residues. CDR3 DNA sequence: TGTGCCAGTAGTACACGGGGGTCAACGCTTCAGCCCCAGCATTTT. Translated: CASSTRGSTLQPQHF.

V gene TRBV23-1 combines with J gene TRBJ2-3; 7 bases agree with TRBD2. TRBV23-1 is filed as an ORF, its function uncertain. V shed 0 bases and J 1 base; nucleotides not matched to a gene: 7. The CDR3 is made up of 17 amino acids. CDR3 sequence: CASSQSALAAGTDTQYF. The CDR3 DNA follows: TGCGCCAGCAGTCAATCGGCGCTAGCGGCGGGCACAGATACGCAGTATTTT.

The chain has TRBV6-5 and TRBJ1-1; TRBD1 is a possible D gene (6 bases). The germline V and J ends were trimmed by 6 bases and 7 bases, with 12 bases remaining between them. From germline, CDR1 is MNHEY and CDR2 SVGAGI. This CDR3 contains 12 residues. The CDR3 coding sequence is TGTGCCAGCAGGCGGACAGCCAATGAAGCTTTCTTT. It codes for CASRRTANEAFF.

This clone was picked up one time. V gene TRBV6-1 combines with J gene TRBJ1-3; D gene ambiguous. CDR3 size: 14 residues. Looked up from germline, CDR1 is MNHNS and CDR2 is SASEGT. With 5 bases removed from V and 0 bases from J, the gap between germline ends came to 8 bases. The CDR3 here is CASSPQHSGNTIYF. CDR3 nucleotide sequence: TGTGCCAGCAGTCCACAGCACTCTGGAAACACCATATATTTT.

This clone was counted once. The chain uses TRBV19 and TRBJ2-3; 12 nucleotides line up with TRBD2. The trim removed 8 bases at V and 4 bases at J, leaving 1 base unmatched. Germline V gene sequence: CDR1 LNHDA, CDR2 SQIVND (reference sequence). The CDR3 spans 13 residues. CDR3 bases: TGTGCCAGTCGACTAGCGGGGGCAGATACGCAGTATTTT. Its protein is CASRLAGADTQYF.

V and J are TRBV10-1 and TRBJ2-7; a possible D gene is TRBD1 (5 bases). CDR1 is WNHNN and CDR2 is SYGVQD in the germline V gene (reference sequence). The CDR3 has 16 amino acids. Trimming pared 9 bases from V and 2 bases from J, leaving 23 bases between. DNA of the CDR3: TGCGCCAGTCAACCTTGGGTGGCAGGGCAAACCTACGAGCAGTACTTC. Amino acid sequence: CASQPWVAGQTYEQYF.